Listed below are T cell receptor beta chains from one sample, sequenced in a study of T-cell memory formation after mild COVID-19. TCRdb reprocessed the 5' RACE reads with MiXCR, giving one entry per CDR3 protein. Of hundreds of thousands of distinct CDR3 sequences in the sample, roughly 18% were seen once. The sequencing input was PBMCs or a T cell subset sorted from them (not recorded which). The receptors stem from an adult woman who had mild COVID-19 (a few samples of this study predate the infection). Cell type and time point are not known. Each CDR3 is given with its conserved first and last residue. The order of the fields is J gene, V gene, CDR3 protein.

TRBJ1-2,TRBV6-2/TRBV6-3,CASSNNAQGRGDGYTF
TRBJ2-7,TRBV20-1,CSARTWTSGLYEQYF
TRBJ2-1,TRBV5-1,CASRLGLREQFF
TRBJ2-7,TRBV20-1,CSAREDRIYEQYF
TRBJ2-5,TRBV7-7,CASSNSPRDGETQYF
TRBJ1-5,TRBV7-2,CASSLARSQHQPQHF
TRBJ2-1,TRBV4-3,CASSQARGMANEQFF
TRBJ2-7,TRBV12-3/TRBV12-4,CASTRQRDYEQYF
TRBJ1-4,TRBV29-1,CSVSTGGGGELFF
TRBJ2-7,TRBV5-1,CASQITGTGAHEQYF
TRBJ2-1,TRBV5-1,CASSLGGRAINEQFF
TRBJ2-2,TRBV6-2/TRBV6-3,CASSYYGINTGELFF
TRBJ1-1,TRBV20-1,CSAASGAVTEAFF
TRBJ1-3,TRBV5-1,CASSLAPSGGNTIYF
TRBJ2-2,TRBV7-8,CASSLTPGLAGGNTGELFF
TRBJ2-3,TRBV10-3,CAILAGGADTQYF
TRBJ1-4,TRBV7-3,CASSPGVSTNEKLFF
TRBJ1-2,TRBV20-1,CSARSGRGAGGYTF
TRBJ1-4,TRBV19,CASSIISETSNEKLFF
TRBJ2-3,TRBV24-1,CATSGLPRDTQYF
TRBJ1-2,TRBV12-3/TRBV12-4,CASSLQEKQGGYTF
TRBJ2-3,TRBV7-8,CASSLTTEPRTDTQYF
TRBJ1-2,TRBV30,CAWSVIPEGYTF
TRBJ2-1,TRBV20-1,CSASGHQDYNEQFF
TRBJ1-5,TRBV7-9,CASSPGTINQPQHF
TRBJ2-7,TRBV20-1,CSARLPTSGYYEQYF
TRBJ2-7,TRBV3-1,CASSQDLRTGSYEQYF
TRBJ2-7,TRBV20-1,CSAMAVAGYEQYF
TRBJ2-7,TRBV5-1,CASSFEGTMYEQYF
TRBJ2-7,TRBV14,CASSQGSRVLFYEQYF
TRBJ2-3,TRBV12-3/TRBV12-4,CASSFRTGADTQYF
TRBJ2-7,TRBV5-1,CASSPAERSYEQYF
TRBJ2-7,TRBV9,CASSGTGNYEQYF
TRBJ2-5,TRBV6-5,CASTSLGGGDLRETQYF
TRBJ1-2,TRBV7-9,CASSLMVDYTF
TRBJ2-5,TRBV20-1,CSAREGTSGLGTQYF
TRBJ1-2,TRBV3-1,CASSQLSYGYTF
TRBJ2-2,TRBV12-3/TRBV12-4,CASSRDRGVGELFF
TRBJ2-2,TRBV5-1,CASSEQANTGELFF
TRBJ1-2,TRBV29-1,CSVEAGQDGYTF